This T cell receptor beta chain was sequenced during a study of Graves' ophthalmopathy and Graves' hyperthyroidism. About the research overall: Peripheral blood samples were taken at initial diagnosis, before any treatment.

General observations from the study: Classification of ophthalmopathy versus stable hyperthyroidism by a 13-signature model yielded around 88% sensitivity and around 80% specificity. Blood also contained most of the expanded thyroid clonotypes above 0.001 frequency. Sensitivity reached nearly 71% and specificity about 72% when the model predicted ophthalmopathy progression.

Germline V lookup: CDR1 MNHEY, CDR2 SVGEGT. The CDR3 sequence is 17 residues long. Trimming took 5 bases from V and 4 from J; bases not matched to a gene: 15. This clonotype was recorded at least ten times. Its antigen is currently unknown. The authors amplified TCR beta CDR3 regions from RNA transcripts. Following a first-round RT-PCR that used HTBI primers, a second-round multiplex PCR was carried out. TCRdb itself ran the multiplex PCR reads through MiXCR, one entry per CDR3 protein. The table has roughly 400,000 distinct CDR3 sequences, 15% to 20% seen once; the top ten hold around 1.5%. What was sequenced was peripheral blood. This chain joins TRBV6-2 or TRBV6-3 and TRBJ2-7, with 9 bases aligning to TRBD2. The origin of this receptor is a woman aged 18-29 years with Graves' ophthalmopathy. CDR3 DNA sequence: TGTGCCAGCAGTATACGCCTAGCGGGGCCCCCCCAGTACGAGCAGTACTTC. Translation: CASSIRLAGPPQYEQYF.